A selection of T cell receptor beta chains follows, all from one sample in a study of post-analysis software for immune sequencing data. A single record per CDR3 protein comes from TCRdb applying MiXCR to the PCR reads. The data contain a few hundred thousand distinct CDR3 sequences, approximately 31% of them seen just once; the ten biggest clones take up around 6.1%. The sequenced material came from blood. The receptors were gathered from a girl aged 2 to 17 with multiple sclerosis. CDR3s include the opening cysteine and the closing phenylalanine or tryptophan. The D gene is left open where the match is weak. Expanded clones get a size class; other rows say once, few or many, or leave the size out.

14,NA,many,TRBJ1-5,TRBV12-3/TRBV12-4,CASSLSGGNQPQHF,TGTGCCAGCAGTTTATCAGGGGGCAATCAGCCCCAGCATTTT
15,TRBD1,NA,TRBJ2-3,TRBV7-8,CASSLPGQGTDTQYF,TGTGCCAGCAGCCTACCGGGACAGGGCACAGATACGCAGTATTTT
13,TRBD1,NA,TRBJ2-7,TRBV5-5,CTSSDRGNYEQYF,TGTACCAGCAGCGACAGGGGGAACTACGAGCAGTACTTC
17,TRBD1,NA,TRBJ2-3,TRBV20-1,CSAAPRTGGSGSDTQYF,TGCAGTGCTGCCCCGAGGACAGGGGGTTCAGGGTCAGATACGCAGTATTTT
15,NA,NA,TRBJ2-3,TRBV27,CASSSTGAPTDTQYF,TGTGCCAGCAGTTCGACGGGGGCGCCCACAGATACGCAGTATTTT
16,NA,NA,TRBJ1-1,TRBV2,CASSVDRYGANTEAFF,TGTGCCAGCAGTGTGGACCGTTACGGGGCGAACACTGAAGCTTTCTTT
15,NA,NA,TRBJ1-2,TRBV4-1,CASSQDQGASNGYTF,TGCGCCAGCAGCCAAGACCAGGGAGCTTCCAATGGCTACACCTTC
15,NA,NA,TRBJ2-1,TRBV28,CASIRQRSSCNEQFF,TGTGCCAGCATCCGTCAAAGGAGCTCCTGCAATGAGCAGTTCTTC
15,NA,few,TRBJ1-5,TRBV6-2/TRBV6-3,CASSSGVPSNQPQHF,TGTGCCAGCAGTTCCGGGGTCCCTAGCAATCAGCCCCAGCATTTT
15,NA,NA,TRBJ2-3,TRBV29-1,CSVKDNRDDSDTQYF,TGCAGCGTTAAAGACAACAGGGATGATTCAGATACGCAGTATTTT
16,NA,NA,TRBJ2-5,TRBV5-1,CASSLIIGSDQETQYF,TGCGCCAGCAGCTTGATTATTGGCAGCGACCAAGAGACCCAGTACTTC
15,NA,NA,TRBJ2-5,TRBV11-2,CASSPWALIGETQYF,TGTGCCAGCAGCCCATGGGCCCTGATAGGAGAGACCCAGTACTTC
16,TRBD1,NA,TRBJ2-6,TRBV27,CASRKTGGTGANVLTF,TGTGCCAGCAGGAAAACAGGGGGAACTGGGGCCAACGTCCTGACTTTC
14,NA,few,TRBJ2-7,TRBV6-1,CASSEVEGWDEQYF,TGTGCCAGCAGTGAAGTGGAGGGCTGGGACGAGCAGTACTTC
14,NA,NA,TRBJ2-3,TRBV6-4,CASSDSGDTDTQYF,TGTGCCAGCAGTGACTCAGGTGACACAGATACGCAGTATTTT
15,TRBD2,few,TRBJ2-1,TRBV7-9,CASSFQLAGAHEQFF,TGTGCCAGCAGCTTCCAACTAGCGGGGGCCCATGAGCAGTTCTTC
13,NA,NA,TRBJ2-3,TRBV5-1,CASSPPPWDTQYF,TGCGCCAGCAGCCCCCCCCCGTGGGATACGCAGTATTTT
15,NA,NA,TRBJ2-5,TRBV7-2,CASSPLGRMGGEQYF,TGTGCCAGCAGCCCACTTGGGCGGATGGGGGGTGAGCAGTACTTC
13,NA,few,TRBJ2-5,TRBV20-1,CSASPLDGETQYF,TGCAGTGCTAGCCCGTTGGATGGGGAGACCCAGTACTTC
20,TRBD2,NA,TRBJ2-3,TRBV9,CASSVSLSSGGDSSADTQYF,TGTGCCAGCAGCGTATCTCTCTCCAGCGGGGGGGACTCTAGCGCAGATACGCAGTATTTT
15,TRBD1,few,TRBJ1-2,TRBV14,CASSSPGQGSYGYTF,TGTGCCAGCAGCTCGCCGGGACAGGGCTCCTATGGCTACACCTTC
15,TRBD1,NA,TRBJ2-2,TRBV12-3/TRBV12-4,CASSAPRQGPGELFF,TGTGCCAGCAGTGCCCCAAGACAGGGTCCCGGGGAGCTGTTTTTT
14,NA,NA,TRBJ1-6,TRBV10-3,CAISGDGLNSPLHF,TGTGCCATCAGTGGGGACGGCTTGAATTCACCCCTCCACTTT
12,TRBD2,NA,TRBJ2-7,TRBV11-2,CASLAGVSEQYF,TGTGCCAGCCTAGCGGGGGTTAGCGAGCAGTACTTC
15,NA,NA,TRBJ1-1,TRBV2,CASIEALRGRTEAFF,TGTGCCAGCATCGAAGCACTACGGGGGCGGACTGAAGCTTTCTTT
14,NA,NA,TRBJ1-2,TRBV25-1,CASSEQVTWGGYTF,TGTGCCAGCAGTGAACAGGTTACGTGGGGGGGCTACACCTTC
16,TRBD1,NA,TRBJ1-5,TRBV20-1,CSALSGTDYSNQPQHF,TGCAGTGCACTCTCCGGGACAGATTATAGCAATCAGCCCCAGCATTTT
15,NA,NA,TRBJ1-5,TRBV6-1,CASSEDTVTYQPQHF,TGTGCCAGCAGTGAAGATACAGTAACTTATCAGCCCCAGCATTTT
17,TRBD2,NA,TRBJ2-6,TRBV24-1,CATSAGEGARGANVLTF,TGTGCCACCAGTGCCGGGGAGGGAGCCCGTGGGGCCAACGTCCTGACTTTC
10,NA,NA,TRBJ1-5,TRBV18,CASSHQPQHF,TGTGCCAGTTCCCATCAGCCCCAGCATTTT
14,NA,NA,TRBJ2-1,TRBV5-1,CASSLWQGYNEQFF,TGCGCCAGCAGCCTATGGCAGGGGTACAATGAGCAGTTCTTC
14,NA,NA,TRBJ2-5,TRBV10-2,CASSGIHGGEIQYF,TGCGCCAGCAGTGGGATCCATGGAGGAGAGATCCAGTACTTC
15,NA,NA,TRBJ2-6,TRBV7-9,CASSTQVPGANVLTF,TGTGCCAGCAGCACCCAAGTTCCTGGGGCCAACGTCCTGACTTTC
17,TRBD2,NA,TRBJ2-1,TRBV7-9,CASSASVGTSGFNEQFF,TGTGCCAGCAGCGCCTCGGTGGGGACTAGCGGCTTCAATGAGCAGTTCTTC
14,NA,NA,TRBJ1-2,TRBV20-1,CSARDLGGGYGYTF,TGCAGTGCTAGAGATCTCGGCGGGGGGTATGGCTACACCTTC
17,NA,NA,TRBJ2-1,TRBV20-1,CSASGLLFSPSYNEQFF,TGCAGTGCTAGTGGACTTCTTTTCTCACCCTCCTACAATGAGCAGTTCTTC
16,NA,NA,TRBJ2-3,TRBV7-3,CASSLSRGQGTDTQYF,TGTGCCAGCAGCTTAAGCCGGGGGCAGGGGACAGATACGCAGTATTTT
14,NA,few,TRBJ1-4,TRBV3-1,CASRAQGFGEKLFF,TGTGCCAGCAGGGCACAGGGATTCGGTGAAAAACTGTTTTTT
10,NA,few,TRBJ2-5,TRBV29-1,CSVGRGTQYF,TGCAGCGTTGGTCGGGGGACCCAGTACTTC
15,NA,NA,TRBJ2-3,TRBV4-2,CASSQEGLARGTQYF,TGTGCCAGCAGCCAAGAAGGGTTAGCTCGCGGTACGCAGTATTTT
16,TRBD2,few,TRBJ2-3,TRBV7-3,CASSLWGGESTDTQYF,TGTGCCAGCAGCTTATGGGGGGGGGAAAGCACAGATACGCAGTATTTT
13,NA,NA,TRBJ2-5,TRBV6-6,CASSYGPGETQYF,TGTGCCAGCAGTTACGGTCCCGGGGAGACCCAGTACTTC
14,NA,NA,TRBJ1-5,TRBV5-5,CASAQGRGNQPQHF,TGTGCCAGCGCTCAGGGAAGGGGGAATCAGCCCCAGCATTTT
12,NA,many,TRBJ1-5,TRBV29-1,CSVSDLNQPQHF,TGCAGCGTTTCGGATCTTAATCAGCCCCAGCATTTT
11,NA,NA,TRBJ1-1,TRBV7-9,CATTDTTEAFF,TGTGCCACTACGGACACCACTGAAGCTTTCTTT
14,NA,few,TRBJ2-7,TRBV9,CASSVGRGSYEQYF,TGTGCCAGCAGCGTAGGGCGGGGCTCCTACGAGCAGTACTTC
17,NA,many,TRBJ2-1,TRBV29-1,CSVMRSIRVSSYNEQFF,TGCAGCGTAATGAGGTCGATCAGGGTAAGCTCCTACAATGAGCAGTTCTTC